The source of this TCR beta chain is a study of beta chain features in type 1 diabetes. On this clone itself: The antigen is not known. In the same sample, other DNA sequences code for this CDR3.

General study results and limits: Sampled from patients, naive, central memory and Treg TCRB repertoires appeared more similar than those sampled from healthy donors. People with Type 1 diabetes carried modestly yet significantly shorter TCRB CDR3s in all four CD4+ subsets. Patients with type 1 diabetes showed fewer VDJ junction insertions and more deletions.

It was via CD45RO/CCR7/CD25/CD127/CD95/CD27 that CD4+ naive, central memory, regulatory and stem cell-like memory cells were sorted. Purities over 98% were achieved in all sorted populations. Expressed TCRB transcripts were sequenced, since all the RNA that had been isolated was reverse transcribed. The data were produced by immunoSEQ multiplex PCR, yet TCRdb's version contains in-frame clones alone and is incomplete. The sample holds 300,000 to 450,000 clones, roughly 9.8% seen once. The CDR3 spans 13 residues. Germline CDR1 is MNHNS and CDR2 is SASEGT. Trimming pared 3 bases from V and 3 bases from J, leaving 7 bases between.

The sequence came from a man aged 25 to 40 with type 1 diabetes. Input material: central memory CD4+ T cells from blood. The chain employs TRBV6-1 and TRBJ2-3; D is undetermined. CDR3 region: CASSETHTDTQYF. CDR3 coding DNA: TGTGCCAGCAGTGAGACACATACAGATACGCAGTATTTT.